The clone carrying this T cell receptor (beta chain) came up many times. Antigen: not known. Sequencing libraries for TCR beta were prepared with iRepertoire HTBI primers and Arm-PCR of CDR3 regions. TCRdb reprocessed the multiplex PCR reads via MiXCR and lists one record per CDR3 protein. The sample records 350,000 to 550,000 distinct CDR3 sequences, 12% to 15% being singletons. The time point: newly diagnosed GD, antithyroid drugs for less than 3 months. Making the TCR library involved RNA that had been extracted from PBMCs. The CDR3 extends over 12 amino acids. V was clipped by 8 bases and J by 3 bases; unmatched bases: 1. Germline CDR1 and CDR2: ENHRY and SYGVKD. The sample is drawn from a study of regulatory T cells in long-lasting Graves disease. General observations from the study: Persistent Graves' patients had lower TCR diversity than newly diagnosed ones.

The sample was also reused in another study, on T cells in Graves' hyperthyroidism and ophthalmopathy.

The source material was peripheral blood mononuclear cells (PBMCs), sampled at new diagnosis, from a patient treated with antithyroid drugs. The rearrangement uses TRBV10-3 and TRBJ2-7, with TRBD2 matching 10 bases. This receptor was taken from a woman aged 45-65 years with Graves disease. The CDR3 reads CAIWTSGYEQYF. In DNA form, the CDR3 reads TGTGCCATCTGGACTAGCGGCTACGAGCAGTACTTC.